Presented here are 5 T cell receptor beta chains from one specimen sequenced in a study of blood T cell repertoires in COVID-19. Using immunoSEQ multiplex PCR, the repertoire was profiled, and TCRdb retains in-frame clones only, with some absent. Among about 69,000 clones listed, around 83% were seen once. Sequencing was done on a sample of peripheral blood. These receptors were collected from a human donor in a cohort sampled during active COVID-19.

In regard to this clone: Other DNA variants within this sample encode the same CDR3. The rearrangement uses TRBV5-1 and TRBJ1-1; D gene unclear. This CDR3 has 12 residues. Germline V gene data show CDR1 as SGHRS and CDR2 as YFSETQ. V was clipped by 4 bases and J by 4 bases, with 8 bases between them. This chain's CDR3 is CASSLEGTEAFF. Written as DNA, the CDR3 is TGCGCCAGCAGCCTTGAGGGCACTGAAGCTTTCTTT. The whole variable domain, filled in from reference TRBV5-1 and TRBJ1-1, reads KAGVTQTPRYLIKTRGQQVTLSCSPISGHRSVSWYQQTPGQGLQFLFEYFSETQRNKGNFPGRFSGRQFSNSRSEMNVSTLELGDSALYLCASSLEGTEAFFGQGTRLTVV.

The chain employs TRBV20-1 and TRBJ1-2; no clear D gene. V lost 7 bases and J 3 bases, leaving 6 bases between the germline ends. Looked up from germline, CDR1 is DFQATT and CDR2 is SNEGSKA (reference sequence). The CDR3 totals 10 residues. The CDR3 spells CSVRDYGYTF. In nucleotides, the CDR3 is TGCAGTGTCCGAGACTATGGCTACACCTTC.

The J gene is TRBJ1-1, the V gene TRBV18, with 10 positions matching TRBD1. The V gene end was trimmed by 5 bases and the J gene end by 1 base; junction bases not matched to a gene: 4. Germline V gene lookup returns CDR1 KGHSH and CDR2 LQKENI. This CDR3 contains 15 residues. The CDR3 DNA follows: TGTGCCAGCTCAAGACAGGGGGCTAGGAACACTGAAGCTTTCTTT. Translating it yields CASSRQGARNTEAFF.

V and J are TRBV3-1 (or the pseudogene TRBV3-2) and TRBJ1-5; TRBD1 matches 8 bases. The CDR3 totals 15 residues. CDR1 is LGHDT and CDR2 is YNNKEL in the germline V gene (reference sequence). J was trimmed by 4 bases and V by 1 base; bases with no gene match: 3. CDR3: CASSQVQGANQPQHF. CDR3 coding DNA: TGTGCCAGCAGCCAAGTTCAGGGGGCAAATCAGCCCCAGCATTTT.

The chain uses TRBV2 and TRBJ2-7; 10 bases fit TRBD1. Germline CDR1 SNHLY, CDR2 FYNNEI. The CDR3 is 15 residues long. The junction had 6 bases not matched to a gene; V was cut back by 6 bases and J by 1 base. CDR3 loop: CASRALDRGSYEQYF. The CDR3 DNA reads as TGTGCCAGCAGGGCTCTGGACAGGGGGTCCTACGAGCAGTACTTC.